This T cell receptor (beta chain) was recovered during a study of radiotherapy plus CTLA-4 blockade in lung cancer. For the study at large: Objective responses were observed in less than 20% of patients, and disease control was achieved by roughly 31%.

Note on this clone: Its antigen remains unknown.

V gave up 1 base and J gave up 5 bases, with 14 bases separating them. The CDR3 runs 15 residues. Germline V gene lookup returns CDR1 SGHRS and CDR2 YFSETQ. Method: immunoSEQ multiplex PCR; TCRdb's copy keeps in-frame clones and lacks some. The repertoire holds 78,000 or so clones, with around nine tenths as singletons. Whole-study findings and limits: Some TCR clones had been derived from tumors. These clones expanded in peripheral blood after radiotherapy plus ipilimumab. Early blood T cell clone dynamics, with interferon-beta, were reported to best predict response.

Ipilimumab CTLA-4 blockade and focal radiation were given to patients with chemo-refractory metastatic non-small-cell lung cancer. The chain combines TRBV5-1 with TRBJ2-3; D not resolved. This specimen consisted of peripheral blood, obtained from a patient treated with radiotherapy plus ipilimumab. The sequence came from a human donor with non-small cell lung cancer who had stable disease on radiotherapy plus ipilimumab. The CDR3 nucleotides read TGCGCCAGCAGCTTGTCGACGGTGGTGGGAGATACGCAGTATTTT. Protein sequence: CASSLSTVVGDTQYF. The full variable domain, completed using reference TRBV5-1 and TRBJ2-3, is KAGVTQTPRYLIKTRGQQVTLSCSPISGHRSVSWYQQTPGQGLQFLFEYFSETQRNKGNFPGRFSGRQFSNSRSEMNVSTLELGDSALYLCASSLSTVVGDTQYFGPGTRLTVL.